This entry lists 24 T cell receptor beta chains sequenced from one sample in a study of T cell responses to AZD1222 COVID-19 vaccine (dated by TCRdb to the early 2020s). Library preparation was by the immunoSEQ multiplex PCR assay. TCRdb retrieved this table from immuneACCESS and kept in-frame rearrangements only. Not all clones are present; in checked studies, unresolved V genes account for under half, and no reason is known for the remainder. This sample lists roughly 120,000 clones; 75% to 95% were detected once. The top ten clonotypes cover 2.8% of the sample. The time point label corresponds to: baseline before first vaccination. Source: peripheral blood, taken on day 0 of AZD1222 vaccination. All receptors come from an adult in good health.

The genes are TRBV25-1 and TRBJ1-4; D is possibly TRBD1 (5 bases). The CDR3 is made up of 14 amino acids. Trimming removed 5 bases from V and 5 bases from J, with 12 bases in between. Germline CDR1 reads MGHDK; CDR2 reads SYGVNS. The CDR3 DNA sequence: TGTGCCAGCAGTCTTGACAGTGAGAATGAAAAACTGTTTTTT. Its translation is CASSLDSENEKLFF.

This rearrangement joins TRBV7-2 to TRBJ1-5; no definite D call. The CDR3 spans 17 residues. V lost 1 base to trimming and J lost 1 base, with 14 bases between them. CDR1 and CDR2 (germline): SGHTA, FQGNSA. The CDR3 loop reads CASSLGWRQRSNQPQHF. For the CDR3, the DNA is TGTGCCAGCAGCTTAGGATGGCGCCAGAGAAGCAATCAGCCCCAGCATTTT.

The V and J genes are TRBV9 and TRBJ2-7; the match to TRBD1 covers 9 bases. CDR1 and CDR2 from the germline V gene are SGDLS and YYNGEE. The ends lost 4 bases at V and 5 bases at J; junction bases unmatched: 10. This CDR3 has 15 residues. The CDR3 protein is CASSLRGRDRDEQYF. The CDR3 DNA sequence: TGTGCCAGCAGCCTACGAGGCCGGGACAGGGACGAGCAGTACTTC.

This sequence joins TRBV18 and TRBJ2-1; D remains ambiguous. Germline CDR1 KGHSH, CDR2 LQKENI. V gave up 3 bases and J gave up 7 bases, with 7 bases separating them. This CDR3 has 12 amino acids. The CDR3, as DNA: TGTGCCAGCTCACCGGAACCTAATGAGCAGTTCTTC. Its translation is CASSPEPNEQFF. Drawing the rest from reference TRBV18 and TRBJ2-1, the complete variable domain is NAGVMQNPRHLVRRRGQEARLRCSPMKGHSHVYWYRQLPEEGLKFMVYLQKENIIDESGMPKERFSAEFPKEGPSILRIQQVVRGDSAAYFCASSPEPNEQFFGPGTRLTVL.

This rearrangement joins TRBV27 to TRBJ2-6; 13 bases line up with TRBD2. This CDR3 contains 21 residues. J lost 0 bases, V lost 5 bases, and 13 bases had no gene match. The germline V gene encodes CDR1 MNHEY and CDR2 SMNVEV (reference sequence). The CDR3 DNA reads TGTGCCAGCAGTACCCGGACTAGCGGGAGAGAATTTAGCTCTGGGGCCAACGTCCTGACTTTC. Its protein product is CASSTRTSGREFSSGANVLTF. The full variable domain, with the rest looked up from reference TRBV27 and TRBJ2-6, is EAQVTQNPRYLITVTGKKLTVTCSQNMNHEYMSWYRQDPGLGLRQIYYSMNVEVTDKGDVPEGYKVSRKEKRNFPLILESPSPNQTSLYFCASSTRTSGREFSSGANVLTFGAGSRLTVL.

In this sample, this clone turned up once. The CDR3 bases are TGTGCCAGCAGCGTAGTTAGTGGGGGACTAGCGGCGAATGAGCAGTTCTTC. Translation: CASSVVSGGLAANEQFF. The V call is TRBV9, the J call TRBJ2-1; TRBD2 matches at 11 bases. The CDR3 sequence is 17 residues long. V shed 0 bases, J shed 7 bases, and the junction held 9 bases outside the gene matches. Germline CDR1 and CDR2: SGDLS and YYNGEE.

The sample holds one count of this clone. This chain links TRBV30 with TRBJ1-1, with no clear D. The CDR3 has 11 residues. The germline gives CDR1 GTSNPN, CDR2 SVGIG (reference sequence). Deletions cut 3 bases from V and 7 bases from J, with 9 bases between. CDR3 sequence: CAWSAPNEAFF. DNA for the CDR3: TGTGCCTGGAGCGCCCCTAATGAAGCTTTCTTT. Using reference TRBV30 and TRBJ1-1 for the parts outside the CDR3, the full variable domain is SQTIHQWPATLVQPVGSPLSLECTVEGTSNPNLYWYRQAAGRGLQLLFYSVGIGQISSEVPQNLSASRPQDRQFILSSKKLLLSDSGFYLCAWSAPNEAFFGQGTRLTVV.

V is TRBV7-9 and J is TRBJ2-1; D uncertain. Germline V gene data show CDR1 as SEHNR and CDR2 as FQNEAQ (reference sequence). The CDR3 extends over 13 amino acids. V lost 0 bases and J 7 bases, leaving 7 bases between the germline ends. Here the CDR3 reads CASSLAGANEQFF. CDR3 bases: TGTGCCAGCAGCTTAGCGGGCGCTAATGAGCAGTTCTTC. Full variable domain (rest looked up from reference TRBV7-9 and TRBJ2-1): DTGVSQNPRHKITKRGQNVTFRCDPISEHNRLYWYRQTLGQGPEFLTYFQNEAQLEKSRLLSDRFSAERPKGSFSTLEIQRTEQGDSAMYLCASSLAGANEQFFGPGTRLTVL.

The CDR3 here is CASSQVEGEQYF. The CDR3 DNA follows: TGTGCCAGCAGCCAAGTCGAAGGCGAGCAGTACTTC. The J gene is TRBJ2-7, the V gene TRBV3-1 (or the pseudogene TRBV3-2); D ambiguous. The V and J ends lost 1 base and 6 bases respectively, with 7 bases between them. The CDR3 has 12 amino acids. The germline V gene has CDR1 LGHDT and CDR2 YNNKEL (reference sequence).

V usage is TRBV13 and J usage is TRBJ2-1; D not resolved. The CDR3 consists of 14 residues. V lost 5 bases, J lost 7 bases, and 15 bases lay in between. Germline CDR1 is PRHDT and CDR2 is FYEKMQ (reference sequence). The CDR3 is CASSAHGPGNEQFF. In nucleotides, the CDR3 is TGTGCCAGCAGCGCACACGGACCAGGAAATGAGCAGTTCTTC.

The J gene is TRBJ2-1, the V gene TRBV5-1; 8 bases map to TRBD2. The germline CDR1 and CDR2 sequences are SGHRS and YFSETQ. This CDR3 contains 15 residues. With 4 bases clipped from V and 4 bases from J, the junction kept 7 bases outside the gene matches. The CDR3 sequence: CASSQSGSSYNEQFF. In nucleotides, the CDR3 is TGCGCCAGCAGCCAAAGCGGGAGTTCTTACAATGAGCAGTTCTTC.

This sequence joins TRBV27 and TRBJ1-2; maybe TRBD1 (6 bases). CDR1 is MNHEY and CDR2 is SMNVEV in the germline V gene (reference sequence). The CDR3 has 15 residues. V lost 2 bases and J 4 bases, leaving 14 bases between the germline ends. The CDR3 spells CASSLDQGGTYGYTF. The DNA for the CDR3 is TGTGCCAGCAGTTTAGACCAAGGGGGAACCTATGGCTACACCTTC.

The rearrangement uses TRBV14 and TRBJ2-7; D remains unclear. V was clipped by 4 bases and J by 5 bases, with 12 bases between them. Germline V gene data show CDR1 as SGHDN and CDR2 as FVKESK. CDR3 length: 13 residues. In DNA form, the CDR3 reads TGTGCCAGCAGCCGAAATCGACGTGACGAGCAGTACTTC. Amino acid sequence: CASSRNRRDEQYF.

The chain employs TRBV5-1 and TRBJ2-7, with D uncertain. CDR1 is SGHRS and CDR2 is YFSETQ in the germline V gene. The CDR3 sequence is 14 residues long. Trimming stripped 0 bases from V and 1 base from J, with 8 bases between. CDR3 in DNA: TGCGCCAGCAGCTTGGCTGCGAATTCCTACGAGCAGTACTTC. Residues: CASSLAANSYEQYF.

The rearrangement joins TRBV30 to TRBJ2-1; 10 bases align to TRBD2. CDR1 and CDR2 from the germline V gene are GTSNPN and SVGIG (reference sequence). The CDR3 length is 13 residues. After removal of 8 bases from V and 4 bases from J, the junction contained 5 bases not matched to a gene. DNA of the CDR3: TGTGCCGGAGGAGCGGGAGGGTACAATGAGCAGTTCTTC. Translated, it gives CAGGAGGYNEQFF.

This clone was counted once. The chain uses TRBV11-3 and TRBJ2-1; D not certain. Trimming pared 2 bases from V and 9 bases from J, leaving 11 bases between. Germline V CDR1 and CDR2: SGHNT, YENEEA. This CDR3 is 13 amino acids long. CDR3 coding DNA: TGTGCCAGCAGCTTATCTAGGCAAGGTGAGCAGTTCTTC. Translation: CASSLSRQGEQFF.

This clone was seen just once. The chain couples TRBV10-3 to TRBJ2-7, with D uncertain. Trimming took off 2 bases at V and 0 bases at J, with 5 bases between the two ends. This CDR3 has 13 amino acids. Germline V gene lookup returns CDR1 ENHRY and CDR2 SYGVKD. The CDR3 region has the DNA TGTGCCATCAGTGAGAACTTCTCCTACGAGCAGTACTTC. The encoded protein is CAISENFSYEQYF.

The chain has TRBV7-8 and TRBJ2-3, with 10 bases aligning to TRBD1. The junction had 5 bases not matched to a gene; V was cut back by 0 bases and J by 2 bases. The CDR3 sequence is 17 residues long. The germline gives CDR1 SGHVS, CDR2 FQNEAQ. The CDR3 here is CASSLALGQGSTDTQYF. In DNA, the CDR3 is TGTGCCAGCAGCTTAGCGCTGGGACAGGGGTCCACAGATACGCAGTATTTT.

The chain carries TRBV6-5 and TRBJ1-1; D gene uncertain. With 8 bases removed from V and 4 bases from J, the gap between germline ends came to 11 bases. The CDR3 spans 12 residues. Germline CDR1 and CDR2: MNHEY and SVGAGI. CDR3 DNA: TGTGCCAGCCCAAGGTCGGGCACTGAAGCTTTCTTT. Its translation: CASPRSGTEAFF.

This sequence joins TRBV9 and TRBJ2-1; TRBD2 matches 11 bases. Per the germline V gene, CDR1 is SGDLS and CDR2 is YYNGEE. The CDR3 is made up of 15 amino acids. Germline trimming cut 3 bases from V and 5 bases from J; bases unmatched to any gene: 4. The DNA for the CDR3 is TGTGCCAGCAGCGCATCTAGCGGGAGGAACAATGAGCAGTTCTTC. It yields the protein CASSASSGRNNEQFF.

The chain uses TRBV13 and TRBJ2-5, with TRBD1 identical over 9 bases. V gave up 5 bases and J gave up 5 bases; unmatched junction bases: 6. Germline lookup yields CDR1 PRHDT and CDR2 FYEKMQ (reference sequence). The CDR3 totals 14 residues. The CDR3 region is CASSTTGGEETQYF. The CDR3 nucleotides read TGTGCCAGCAGCACTACAGGGGGCGAGGAGACCCAGTACTTC.

The chain links TRBV5-6 to TRBJ1-4, with D possibly matching TRBD1 (5 bases). The germline CDR1 and CDR2 sequences are SGHDT and YYEEEE. V was trimmed by 4 bases and J by 6 bases, leaving 22 bases between them. This CDR3 region has 17 residues. The CDR3 DNA reads as TGTGCCAGCAGCCCAACGGGGACCTTTCGACCGTATGAAAAACTGTTTTTT. Translation: CASSPTGTFRPYEKLFF.

The genes are TRBV27 and TRBJ1-5, with a tentative D call TRBD1 (5 bases). The V end lost 2 bases, the J end lost 5 bases, and 10 bases lay between the germline ends. The CDR3 sequence is 14 residues long. Germline CDR1 and CDR2: MNHEY and SMNVEV (reference sequence). CDR3 loop: CASSLQGTYQPQHF. DNA for the CDR3: TGTGCCAGCAGTTTACAGGGTACCTATCAGCCCCAGCATTTT.

The gene calls are TRBV2 and TRBJ1-6; a weak D match, TRBD1 (5 bases). Germline values: CDR1 SNHLY, CDR2 FYNNEI. V gave up 5 bases and J gave up 2 bases, with 13 bases separating them. CDR3 length equals 16 residues. CDR3 protein: CASSRGPAAYNSPLHF. The CDR3 DNA is TGTGCCAGCAGTCGGGGACCGGCGGCCTATAATTCACCCCTCCACTTT.